The 13 T cell receptor beta chains in this list originate from one sample, sequenced in a study of naive and memory T cell subsets. Their specific antigens are unknown. Study-level points and caveats: A few larger clonotypes appeared in naive repertoires, especially CD8, possibly memory cells re-expressing CD45RA.

An equimolar mix of two oligonucleotides served as the beta constant-region primer for TRBC1 and TRBC2. Ligated cDNA was amplified by four rounds of PCR with nested alpha and beta constant-region primers and SP2. TCRdb re-analysed the UMI-ligation and nested PCR reads in MiXCR, keeping a single row per CDR3 protein. The sample records roughly 150,000 distinct CDR3 sequences, approximately 22% being singletons. Sample: naive CD4+ T cells from blood. These receptors were obtained from a human donor in good health.

The chain joins TRBV12-5 to TRBJ2-2, with D uncertain. Deletions cut 6 bases from V and 1 base from J, with 6 bases between. Per the germline V gene, CDR1 is LGHNT and CDR2 is FRNRAP. The CDR3 spans 13 residues. The CDR3 DNA reads TGTGCTAGTGGCCGCGGGAACACCGGGGAGCTGTTTTTT. Amino acid sequence: CASGRGNTGELFF.

The J gene is TRBJ2-3, the V gene TRBV5-1; the match to TRBD2 covers 8 bases. V was clipped by 3 bases and J by 2 bases; unmatched bases: 17. The CDR3 loop spans 19 amino acids. Germline CDR1 reads SGHRS; CDR2 reads YFSETQ. DNA of the CDR3: TGCGCCAGCAGCTCAGGACTTCGGACTAGCCCGGCATACACAGATACGCAGTATTTT. Its protein is CASSSGLRTSPAYTDTQYF.

This clonotype showed up just a few times. The chain recombines TRBV28 with TRBJ2-7, with D perhaps TRBD2 (5 bases). Trimming stripped 9 bases from V and 2 bases from J, with 17 bases between. This CDR3 has 14 residues. Germline V gives CDR1 MDHEN, CDR2 SYDVKM. CDR3 bases: TGTGCCAGTTCCAGGAGGCACCCAGCCTACGAGCAGTACTTC. It codes for CASSRRHPAYEQYF.

CDR3 region: CASSYTRPSGGRGYGYTF. CDR3 nucleotide sequence: TGTGCCAGCAGTTACACGAGGCCTTCAGGGGGACGTGGCTATGGCTACACCTTC. The chain carries TRBV6-2 or TRBV6-3 and TRBJ1-2; 7 bases agree with TRBD1. Germline V CDR1 and CDR2: MNHEY, SVGEGT. This CDR3 has 18 amino acids. V was clipped by 2 bases and J by 4 bases; unmatched bases: 16.

This clonotype was observed many times. This sequence joins TRBV20-1 and TRBJ2-7; D might be TRBD1 or TRBD2, each matching 5 bases. Germline CDR1 reads DFQATT; CDR2 reads SNEGSKA (reference sequence). Trimming shortened V by 2 bases and J by 3 bases, and 17 bases separated the two germline ends. This CDR3 spans 15 amino acids. CDR3 coding DNA: TGCAGTGCTAGACCAGAGGTACTAGGGGACTACGAGCAGTACTTC. Encoded protein: CSARPEVLGDYEQYF.

This chain links TRBV3-1 with TRBJ1-1; maybe TRBD1 (6 bases). The germline V gene encodes CDR1 LGHDT and CDR2 YNNKEL (reference sequence). This CDR3 has 15 residues. Trimming stripped 0 bases from V and 0 bases from J, with 8 bases between. CDR3 protein: CASSQEGGLNTEAFF. CDR3 DNA sequence: TGTGCCAGCAGCCAAGAAGGGGGGCTGAACACTGAAGCTTTCTTT.

A few counts support this clonotype. V usage is TRBV10-3 and J usage is TRBJ2-7; TRBD2 agrees at 11 bases. This CDR3 is 15 amino acids long. Looked up from germline, CDR1 is ENHRY and CDR2 is SYGVKD. V lost 3 bases, J lost 6 bases, and 7 bases stayed unmatched. CDR3 coding DNA: TGTGCCATCAGTGATTTGGGACTAGCGGCCCCCGAGCAGTACTTC. Its translation is CAISDLGLAAPEQYF.

The gene calls are TRBV29-1 and TRBJ2-4, with D unclear. Germline values: CDR1 SQVTM, CDR2 ANQGSEA. The CDR3 is made up of 12 amino acids. Trimming left V 4 bases short and J 0 bases short, with 4 bases between. CDR3 region: CSVALAKNIQYF. The CDR3 DNA sequence: TGCAGCGTTGCTCTAGCCAAAAACATTCAGTACTTC.

This clonotype was seen more than once but under ten times. The V gene is TRBV5-1, the J gene TRBJ2-6; D not resolved. The CDR3 runs 18 residues. CDR1 SGHRS and CDR2 YFSETQ come from the germline V gene. Trimming shortened V by 4 bases and J by 0 bases, and 17 bases separated the two germline ends. The CDR3 sequence: CASSAVGSGLSGANVLTF. In DNA, the CDR3 is TGCGCCAGCAGCGCGGTAGGGTCGGGCCTCTCTGGGGCCAACGTCCTGACTTTC.

This sequence joins TRBV9 and TRBJ2-2, with D perhaps matching TRBD2 (5 bases). Per germline, CDR1 SGDLS and CDR2 YYNGEE. CDR3 size: 16 residues. With 1 base removed from V and 3 bases from J, the gap between germline ends came to 13 bases. The CDR3 DNA reads as TGTGCCAGCAGCGTATCCGGGTCGGGGTACACCGGGGAGCTGTTTTTT. Translated: CASSVSGSGYTGELFF. Full variable domain (outside the CDR3, taken from reference TRBV9 and TRBJ2-2): DSGVTQTPKHLITATGQRVTLRCSPRSGDLSVYWYQQSLDQGLQFLIQYYNGEERAKGNILERFSAQQFPDLHSELNLSSLELGDSALYFCASSVSGSGYTGELFFGEGSRLTVL.

Remarks on this clonotype: A clone one base away is much larger, so this may be a read error. The chain is built from TRBV6-5 and TRBJ1-1; unclear D gene. V lost 0 bases, J lost 3 bases, and 5 bases lay in between. The CDR3 extends over 13 amino acids. CDR1 is MNHEY, CDR2 SVGAGI, per germline. This CDR3 reads CASSYSRYTEAFF. The CDR3 DNA reads as TGTGCCAGCAGTTACTCGAGGTACACTGAAGCTTTCTTT.

The J gene is TRBJ1-5, the V gene TRBV7-2; possibly TRBD1 for D (5 bases). The CDR3 sequence is 16 residues long. The germline CDR1 and CDR2 sequences are SGHTA and FQGNSA. V was shortened by 1 base and J by 4 bases, with 14 bases between the two germline ends. For the CDR3, the DNA is TGTGCCAGCAGCTTAGAGATTGGGACGCGGAATCAGCCCCAGCATTTT. It is translated as CASSLEIGTRNQPQHF.

The chain has TRBV24-1 and TRBJ2-3; 7 bases map to TRBD1. The CDR3 sequence is 15 residues long. With V trimmed by 3 bases and J by 0 bases, 2 bases remained unmatched. Germline V gene lookup returns CDR1 KGHDR and CDR2 SFDVKD. The CDR3: CATSDTGASTDTQYF. CDR3 in DNA: TGTGCCACCAGTGATACAGGGGCAAGCACAGATACGCAGTATTTT.